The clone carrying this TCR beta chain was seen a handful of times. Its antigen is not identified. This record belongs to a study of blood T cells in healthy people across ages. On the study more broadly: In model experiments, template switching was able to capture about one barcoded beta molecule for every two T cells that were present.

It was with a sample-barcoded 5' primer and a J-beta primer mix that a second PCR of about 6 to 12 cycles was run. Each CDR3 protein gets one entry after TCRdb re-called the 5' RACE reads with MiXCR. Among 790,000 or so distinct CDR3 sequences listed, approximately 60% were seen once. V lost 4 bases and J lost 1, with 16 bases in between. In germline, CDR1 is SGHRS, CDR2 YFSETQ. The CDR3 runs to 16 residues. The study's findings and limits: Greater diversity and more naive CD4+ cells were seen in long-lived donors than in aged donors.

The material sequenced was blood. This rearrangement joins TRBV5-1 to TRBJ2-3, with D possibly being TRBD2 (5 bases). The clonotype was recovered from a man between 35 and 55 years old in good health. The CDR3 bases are TGCGCCAGCAGCGGGAGTTACGGTGGCGGCACAGATACGCAGTATTTT. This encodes CASSGSYGGGTDTQYF.